Listed here are 6 T cell receptor beta chains from one sample, sequenced in a study of CD8 T cells in ankylosing spondylitis. TCRdb re-called the 5' RACE reads through MiXCR, storing one row per CDR3 protein. Of about 170,000 distinct CDR3 sequences in the sample, about 16% were seen once. The specimen sequenced was blood, either unsorted or a sorted T cell fraction (not recorded which). The receptors originated from a male donor with ankylosing spondylitis or in good health (not recorded which).

The chain combines TRBV10-3 with TRBJ1-2; 7 bases align to TRBD1. The CDR3 has 13 amino acids. In germline, CDR1 is ENHRY, CDR2 SYGVKD. Unmatched junction bases numbered 6, after V lost 3 bases and J lost 8 bases. CDR3 coding DNA: TGTGCCATCAGTGATCCCAGGGGGGAAGGCTACACCTTC. This codes for CAISDPRGEGYTF.

This clonotype was counted ten times or more. V is TRBV20-1 and J is TRBJ1-1; no definite D call. Looked up from germline, CDR1 is DFQATT and CDR2 is SNEGSKA (reference sequence). V was pared by 1 base and J by 1 base, with 7 bases between. The CDR3 is 13 amino acids. The CDR3 DNA follows: TGCAGTGCTAGAGCCATTGGGAACACTGAAGCTTTCTTT. Protein product: CSARAIGNTEAFF.

This clonotype was counted between two and nine times. The V and J genes are TRBV29-1 and TRBJ1-5; D is possibly TRBD1 (5 bases). Germline lookup yields CDR1 SQVTM and CDR2 ANQGSEA. The CDR3 runs 13 residues. V lost 6 bases and J 4 bases, leaving 13 bases between the germline ends. Here the CDR3 reads CSVQRNRNQPQHF. CDR3 in DNA: TGCAGCGTCCAAAGGAACAGGAATCAGCCCCAGCATTTT.

This chain links TRBV4-2 with TRBJ1-5, with a possible D match to TRBD1 (5 bases). The V and J ends lost 1 base and 2 bases respectively, with 9 bases between them. Germline V gives CDR1 LGHNA, CDR2 YNFKEQ. The CDR3 spans 15 residues. CDR3 in amino acids: CASSQGVGGNQPQHF. CDR3 in DNA: TGTGCCAGCAGCCAAGGCGTAGGGGGCAATCAGCCCCAGCATTTT.

This rearrangement joins TRBV12-3 or TRBV12-4 to TRBJ1-6, with 9 bases lining up with TRBD1. The CDR3 spans 14 residues. V lost 4 bases to trimming and J lost 9 bases; unmatched junction nucleotides: 4. CDR3: CASSWDRVGSPLHF. Here the CDR3 DNA reads TGTGCCAGCAGTTGGGACAGGGTTGGTTCACCCCTCCACTTT.

The V gene is TRBV20-1, the J gene TRBJ2-5; D call uncertain. Trimming took off 6 bases at V and 5 bases at J, with 7 bases between the two ends. Per the germline V gene, CDR1 is DFQATT and CDR2 is SNEGSKA (reference sequence). CDR3 length: 10 residues. DNA of the CDR3: TGCAGTGCCGCGGAGGAGACCCAGTACTTC. The encoded protein is CSAAEETQYF.